This T cell receptor (beta chain) was sequenced for a study of tumor and adjacent non-tumor tissue in lung cancer. The CDR3 contains 15 residues. The V gene end was trimmed by 1 base and the J gene end by 6 bases; junction bases not matched to a gene: 8. Germline V gene lookup returns CDR1 SEHNR and CDR2 FQNEAQ (reference sequence). The template was RNA from unsorted bulk tissue. Distant lung tissue was collected more than 3 cm away from the tumor edge. Chemotherapy-naive patients with new lung cancer underwent thoracic surgery in China, August–November 2014. Three rounds of nested PCR, following a modified ARM-PCR protocol, produced the TCRbeta library. TCRdb used MiXCR to reprocess the multiplex PCR reads, holding one entry per CDR3 protein. Among some 99,000 distinct CDR3 sequences listed, 50% to 70% were seen once.

The TCR was taken from a man in his 60s with non-small cell lung cancer. The rearrangement uses TRBV7-9 and TRBJ2-7, with 8 nucleotides matching TRBD1. The specimen was distant non-tumor lung tissue. The CDR3 DNA reads as TGTGCCAGCAGCTTAGTAGGGCAGGGGGCCTCCGAGCAGTACTTC. Its protein product is CASSLVGQGASEQYF.